This entry lists 16 T cell receptor beta chains sequenced from one sample in a study of human T cells and chemical hapten exposure. Via MiXCR, TCRdb re-called the RACE reads, giving one row per CDR3 protein. Among more than 75,000 distinct CDR3 sequences listed, approximately 9.3% were seen once. Time point specified: patch test 2, 6 weeks after DPC sensitization. Treatment specified: therapeutic diphenylcyclopropenone sensitization with weekly scalp DPC. The specimen comprised whole blood, sampled in connection with sensitization to the hapten diphenylcyclopropenone (DPC). These TCRs come from a woman in her thirties or forties with alopecia areata. Some clones in this sample may be carry-over from other donors' samples.

This clonotype was counted many times. V gene TRBV28 combines with J gene TRBJ1-5, with TRBD1 matching 8 bases. Looked up from germline, CDR1 is MDHEN and CDR2 is SYDVKM. CDR3 length equals 14 residues. The ends lost 6 bases at V and 4 bases at J; junction bases unmatched: 5. CDR3 bases: TGTGCCAGCAGCAGAGGACAGGGTAATCAGCCCCAGCATTTT. Translation gives CASSRGQGNQPQHF.

This clonotype was picked up a small number of times. The chain employs TRBV28 and TRBJ1-1, with a weak D call TRBD1 (6 bases). CDR3 length equals 13 residues. V was shortened by 6 bases and J by 8 bases, with 16 bases between the two germline ends. Germline V gene lookup returns CDR1 MDHEN and CDR2 SYDVKM. CDR3: CASRYYRAIEAFF. The CDR3 nucleotides are TGTGCCAGCAGGTATTACAGGGCCATAGAAGCTTTCTTT. The variable domain in full, with the rest retrieved from reference TRBV28 and TRBJ1-1, is DVKVTQSSRYLVKRTGEKVFLECVQDMDHENMFWYRQDPGLGLRLIYFSYDVKMKEKGDIPEGYSVSREKKERFSLILESASTNQTSMYLCASRYYRAIEAFFGQGTRLTVV.

The chain carries TRBV27 and TRBJ2-6, with 7 bases that match TRBD1. Germline loops: CDR1 MNHEY, CDR2 SMNVEV (reference sequence). With V trimmed by 1 base and J by 0 bases, 15 bases remained unmatched. This CDR3 region has 21 residues. CDR3 sequence (DNA): TGTGCCAGCAGTTTATGGGGACAGAGGGTGTCGGACGTCTCTGGGGCCAACGTCCTGACTTTC. It translates to CASSLWGQRVSDVSGANVLTF.

Here the CDR3 reads CSVRRGDTGELFF. CDR3 in DNA: TGCAGCGTTCGCAGGGGGGACACCGGGGAGCTGTTTTTT. The chain recombines TRBV29-1 with TRBJ2-2; a possible D gene is TRBD1 (7 bases). This CDR3 spans 13 amino acids. From germline, CDR1 is SQVTM and CDR2 ANQGSEA. Trimming removed 5 bases at V and 3 bases at J, with 10 bases between.

This clonotype was seen a few times. The rearrangement uses TRBV3-1 and TRBJ2-1, with D possibly matching TRBD2 (5 bases). Germline-derived CDR1 and CDR2 are LGHDT and YNNKEL (reference sequence). V shed 4 bases and J shed 7 bases, with 8 bases lying between them. CDR3 length: 12 residues. The CDR3 reads CASSLQRNEQFF. The CDR3 DNA sequence: TGTGCCAGCAGCCTACAGCGGAATGAGCAGTTCTTC.

CDR3 protein: CASIRDRSYNEQFF. The CDR3 DNA reads TGTGCCAGCATCCGGGACAGATCCTACAATGAGCAGTTCTTC. The gene calls are TRBV7-2 and TRBJ2-1; 7 nucleotides line up with TRBD1. From germline, CDR1 is SGHTA and CDR2 FQGNSA. Trimming removed 7 bases from V and 1 base from J; junction bases left unmatched: 4. The CDR3 totals 14 residues.

This clonotype showed up many times. The chain recombines TRBV5-5 with TRBJ1-5; D call uncertain. Germline-derived CDR1 and CDR2 are SGHKS and YYEKEE (reference sequence). V lost 4 bases and J 1 base, leaving 12 bases between the germline ends. The CDR3 runs to 15 residues. Here the CDR3 reads CASSRDPDSNQPQHF. The CDR3 DNA reads TGTGCCAGCAGCCGAGACCCGGACAGCAATCAGCCCCAGCATTTT.

The gene calls are TRBV12-3 or TRBV12-4 and TRBJ2-5; D not resolved. V was cut by 5 bases and J by 0 bases, with 10 bases left in between. The CDR3 consists of 14 residues. CDR3 nucleotides: TGTGCCAGCAGTCTCTCGGAGTACCAAGAGACCCAGTACTTC. It yields the protein CASSLSEYQETQYF.

In this sample, this clonotype turned up a few times. The chain recombines TRBV28 with TRBJ2-7; D unclear. CDR3 length: 15 amino acids. Trimming took 2 bases from V and 2 from J, leaving 13 bases between them. Germline V CDR1 and CDR2: MDHEN, SYDVKM. The CDR3 region has the DNA TGTGCCAGCAGTTTAACCGGGCAGGATCCCTACGAGCAGTACTTC. Translating gives CASSLTGQDPYEQYF.

The genes are TRBV11-1 and TRBJ2-1; no definite D call. Trimming removed 2 bases from V and 7 bases from J, with 12 bases in between. The CDR3 contains 14 residues. Germline V lookup: CDR1 SGHAT, CDR2 FQDESV (reference sequence). DNA of the CDR3: TGTGCCAGCAGCTTATCCCTACCCAAGAATGAGCAGTTCTTC. It translates to CASSLSLPKNEQFF.

This clonotype was found a few times. The CDR3 here is CASSEAWTGVNQPQHF. CDR3 in DNA: TGTGCCAGCAGTGAAGCGTGGACAGGGGTCAATCAGCCCCAGCATTTT. V is TRBV6-1 and J is TRBJ1-5, with 9 bases fitting TRBD1. The CDR3 loop spans 16 amino acids. Germline-derived CDR1 and CDR2 are MNHNS and SASEGT. The ends lost 0 bases at V and 3 bases at J; junction bases unmatched: 3.

This clonotype was counted at least ten times. The chain joins TRBV28 to TRBJ1-4; D not resolved. The CDR3 totals 12 residues. The V and J ends lost 5 bases and 5 bases respectively, with 6 bases between them. CDR1 is MDHEN, CDR2 SYDVKM, per germline. The CDR3 DNA is TGTGCCAGCAGTCTCCAAAATGAAAAACTGTTTTTT. It encodes CASSLQNEKLFF.

This clonotype was detected ten times or more. V gene TRBV3-1 combines with J gene TRBJ1-1; D might be TRBD1 (6 bases). This CDR3 has 17 amino acids. Germline lookup yields CDR1 LGHDT and CDR2 YNNKEL (reference sequence). The germline V and J ends were trimmed by 7 bases and 3 bases, with 24 bases remaining between them. CDR3: CASTPRYGGPGDTEAFF. The DNA for the CDR3 is TGTGCCAGCACGCCAAGGTATGGGGGGCCGGGGGACACTGAAGCTTTCTTT.

This clonotype has only a few counts. This chain joins TRBV20-1 and TRBJ2-1; D is possibly TRBD2 (5 bases). This CDR3 is built from 20 residues. Per the germline V gene, CDR1 is DFQATT and CDR2 is SNEGSKA (reference sequence). V was clipped by 1 base and J by 7 bases, with 32 bases between them. CDR3: CSARGKKTSGLPRQWNEQFF. The CDR3 DNA is TGCAGTGCTAGAGGGAAAAAGACATCCGGACTGCCCCGACAATGGAATGAGCAGTTCTTC.

This clonotype appeared a few times. The chain uses TRBV3-1 and TRBJ2-7; 15 nucleotides agree with TRBD2. The CDR3 loop spans 15 amino acids. Germline assignment: CDR1 LGHDT and CDR2 YNNKEL (reference sequence). V shed 4 bases, J shed 6 bases, and the junction held 4 bases outside the gene matches. This CDR3 reads CASSPGLAGGREQYF. For the CDR3, the DNA is TGTGCCAGCAGCCCCGGACTAGCGGGAGGGCGCGAGCAGTACTTC.

This clonotype was detected ten times or more. The chain combines TRBV18 with TRBJ2-4; 9 nucleotides match TRBD1. Trimming removed 3 bases from V and 7 bases from J; junction bases left unmatched: 4. Germline V CDR1 and CDR2: KGHSH, LQKENI. There are 14 residues in the CDR3. The CDR3 loop is CASSPGQGRNIQYF. CDR3 in DNA: TGTGCCAGCTCACCGGGACAGGGACGCAACATTCAGTACTTC.